The sample holds one count of the clone carrying this T cell receptor beta chain. The CDR3 consists of 14 residues. Germline values: CDR1 WNHNN, CDR2 SYGVQD (reference sequence). V gave up 0 bases and J gave up 5 bases, with 10 bases separating them. The sample comes from a study of blood T cell repertoires in COVID-19. Overall study: Italy, Spain and the United States were the sources of the convalescent and acute COVID-19 samples.

In the study's own analysis: Amplification of reference gene primers was used by the study to estimate nucleated cell counts. Profiling relied on immunoSEQ multiplex PCR, and the TCRdb table lists in-frame clones only, not all of them. V and J calls and clone size are copied from that table; D and trimming were computed from the DNA. This table holds about 200,000 clones, around 82% found once. This sequence joins TRBV10-1 and TRBJ1-1; D gene unclear. This TCR derives from a middle-aged man who had recovered from COVID-19. Sequences were obtained from PBMCs or T cells enriched from blood (not recorded which). CDR3 sequence: CASSESRDGTEAFF. In nucleotides, the CDR3 is TGCGCCAGCAGTGAGTCGAGGGATGGGACTGAAGCTTTCTTT.